The 25 T cell receptor beta chains given below trace back to one sample, sequenced in a study of post-analysis software for immune sequencing data. Overall study findings and caveats: Roughly five TRBV segments appeared more often in patients than in controls, and TRBV5-6, TRBV5-1 and TRBV20-1 were among these.

No cognate antigen is known for these TCRs. Libraries were made from TCR beta cDNA, and they carried unique molecular identifiers. TCRdb passed the PCR reads through MiXCR, listing each CDR3 protein once. Here the sample spans approximately 660,000 distinct CDR3 sequences, approximately 60% being singletons. Sequencing was performed on blood. These receptors all come from a girl aged 2 to 9 with multiple sclerosis.

The chain carries TRBV9 and TRBJ2-3; TRBD2 matches 10 bases. CDR3 length equals 13 residues. In germline, CDR1 is SGDLS, CDR2 YYNGEE. The junction had 3 bases not matched to a gene; V was cut back by 0 bases and J by 11 bases. The CDR3 sequence is CASSVEVAGGQYF. CDR3 coding DNA: TGTGCCAGCAGCGTAGAGGTAGCGGGGGGGCAGTATTTT.

The chain uses TRBV5-1 and TRBJ2-7, with D unclear. The V gene's germline CDR1 is SGHRS and CDR2 YFSETQ. The CDR3 length is 14 residues. Trimming stripped 0 bases from V and 0 bases from J, with 7 bases between. CDR3 loop: CASSLGATSYEQYF. The CDR3 nucleotides read TGCGCCAGCAGCTTGGGTGCAACCTCCTACGAGCAGTACTTC.

The gene calls are TRBV5-5 and TRBJ1-2, with 7 bases aligning to TRBD1. Germline V gives CDR1 SGHKS, CDR2 YYEKEE (reference sequence). This CDR3 is built from 15 residues. Trimming took 3 bases from V and 3 from J; bases not matched to a gene: 8. The CDR3 coding sequence is TGTGCCAGCAGCTCCCCTGGACAGGTAGACTATGGCTACACCTTC. Encoded protein: CASSSPGQVDYGYTF.

On this clonotype itself: A much more abundant neighbour one base away suggests this may be a read error. The chain couples TRBV9 to TRBJ2-6; no clear D gene. CDR3 length: 13 residues. V was cut by 1 base and J by 4 bases, with 3 bases left in between. Germline assignment: CDR1 SGDLS and CDR2 YYNGEE. The CDR3 here is CASSVFGANVLTF. The CDR3 DNA sequence: TGTGCCAGCAGCGTATTCGGGGCCAACGTCCTGACTTTC.

A single count supports this clonotype. J is TRBJ2-3 and V is TRBV10-3; 9 bases are shared with TRBD2. Germline lookup yields CDR1 ENHRY and CDR2 SYGVKD. The CDR3 has 14 residues. Unmatched junction bases numbered 3, after V lost 8 bases and J lost 0 bases. For the CDR3, the DNA is TGTGCCATCCTTAGCGGGAGCAGCACAGATACGCAGTATTTT. This encodes CAILSGSSTDTQYF.

The sample holds a few counts of this clonotype. The J gene is TRBJ2-7, the V gene TRBV12-3 or TRBV12-4; D perhaps matches TRBD2 (6 bases). Trimming cost V 6 bases and J 3 bases, with 15 bases left between them. The CDR3 runs to 14 residues. The CDR3 bases are TGTGCCAGCAGCCTGGGACTGCCTTTCTACGAGCAGTACTTC. It encodes CASSLGLPFYEQYF.

The V call is TRBV12-3 or TRBV12-4, the J call TRBJ2-7; the D gene is possibly TRBD2 (6 bases). CDR3 length: 13 residues. V was pared by 5 bases and J by 2 bases, with 10 bases between. The CDR3 spells CASSGGSPYEQYF. In DNA, the CDR3 is TGTGCCAGCAGTGGGGGGAGCCCCTACGAGCAGTACTTC.

The chain has TRBV7-6 and TRBJ2-1, with D tentatively TRBD1 or TRBD2 (5 bases each). With 1 base removed from V and 3 bases from J, the gap between germline ends came to 19 bases. Germline values: CDR1 SGHVS, CDR2 FNYEAQ. The CDR3 extends over 18 amino acids. The CDR3 DNA reads as TGTGCCAGCAGCTTAGAGCCTATAGGGGACGATGGCTACAATGAGCAGTTCTTC. It codes for CASSLEPIGDDGYNEQFF.

The rearrangement uses TRBV5-4 and TRBJ2-5; TRBD2 matches at 10 bases. The germline CDR1 and CDR2 sequences are SGHNT and YYREEE (reference sequence). CDR3 size: 15 residues. After removal of 4 bases from V and 4 bases from J, the junction contained 7 bases not matched to a gene. CDR3 in DNA: TGTGCCAGCAGCAGCGGGGGGGCCTTGGGAGAGACCCAGTACTTC. Protein: CASSSGGALGETQYF.

The V and J genes are TRBV6-5 and TRBJ2-5, with 14 bases aligning to TRBD2. Germline-derived CDR1 and CDR2 are MNHEY and SVGAGI. The CDR3 extends over 19 amino acids. V shed 4 bases and J 2 bases; nucleotides not matched to a gene: 12. The CDR3 reads CASSFSPFGLAGGQETQYF. The DNA for the CDR3 is TGTGCCAGCAGTTTCTCCCCCTTCGGACTAGCGGGGGGACAAGAGACCCAGTACTTC.

This clonotype was counted only a few times. J is TRBJ2-1 and V is TRBV10-3; the D call may be TRBD1 or TRBD2 (5 bases each). The germline CDR1 and CDR2 sequences are ENHRY and SYGVKD. This CDR3 spans 15 amino acids. V gave up 3 bases and J gave up 3 bases, with 12 bases separating them. This CDR3 reads CAISDRDGYYNEQFF. Here the CDR3 DNA reads TGTGCCATCAGTGACCGGGACGGATACTACAATGAGCAGTTCTTC.

This clonotype was recorded a few times. This chain links TRBV12-3 or TRBV12-4 with TRBJ1-5; D remains unclear. CDR3 size: 17 residues. The V end lost 6 bases, the J end lost 1 base, and 19 bases lay between the germline ends. The CDR3 protein is CASRPMALQGSNQPQHF. The DNA for the CDR3 is TGTGCCAGCAGGCCGATGGCACTTCAAGGGAGCAATCAGCCCCAGCATTTT.

The rearrangement links TRBV12-3 or TRBV12-4 to TRBJ1-1; 7 nucleotides match TRBD1. This CDR3 spans 17 amino acids. With 6 bases clipped from V and 3 bases from J, the junction kept 16 bases outside the gene matches. CDR3 protein: CASRATTGVLIDTEAFF. CDR3 nucleotide sequence: TGTGCCAGCAGAGCCACAACAGGGGTTCTTATCGACACTGAAGCTTTCTTT.

The table lists this clonotype with a count of one. This chain's CDR3 is CASSLRGARYNEQFF. The CDR3 coding sequence is TGTGCCAGCAGCTTAAGGGGGGCGCGCTACAATGAGCAGTTCTTC. This chain connects TRBV7-2 to TRBJ2-1; D possibly matches TRBD1 or TRBD2 (6 bases each). V was shortened by 2 bases and J by 3 bases, with 11 bases between the two germline ends. Germline V gene data show CDR1 as SGHTA and CDR2 as FQGNSA. The CDR3 length is 15 residues.

CDR3: CASCRGQGKSDTQYF. The CDR3 coding sequence is TGTGCCAGCTGTCGAGGACAGGGAAAGTCCGATACGCAGTATTTT. This chain joins TRBV6-2 or TRBV6-3 and TRBJ2-3; 8 bases align to TRBD1. Germline V gives CDR1 MNHEY, CDR2 SVGEGT. Germline trimming cut 8 bases from V and 6 bases from J; bases unmatched to any gene: 13. The CDR3 contains 15 residues.

This clonotype has just a few counts. The V and J genes are TRBV12-3 or TRBV12-4 and TRBJ1-2; D gene uncertain. V shed 7 bases and J shed 8 bases, with 14 bases lying between them. This CDR3 spans 12 amino acids. In DNA form, the CDR3 reads TGTGCCAGCATCGTGGACCGAGGGGGCTACACCTTC. Its protein product is CASIVDRGGYTF.

This clonotype has more than one count but fewer than ten. The genes are TRBV11-2 and TRBJ2-4, with 13 positions matching TRBD2. This CDR3 comprises 21 residues. Germline V gene data show CDR1 as SGHAT and CDR2 as FQNNGV. The V and J ends lost 3 bases and 0 bases, in that order; junction bases with no gene match: 14. The CDR3 nucleotides are TGTGCCAGCAGCTTGAAGGGAAAAGGGACTAGCGGGGACCTAGCCAAAAACATTCAGTACTTC. Amino acid sequence: CASSLKGKGTSGDLAKNIQYF.

This clonotype was detected a few times. Here the CDR3 reads CASSLGYRREPSTDTQYF. CDR3 bases: TGTGCCAGCAGCTTAGGGTACCGGCGGGAGCCGAGCACAGATACGCAGTATTTT. The chain combines TRBV11-2 with TRBJ2-3; 7 nucleotides agree with TRBD2. The V gene end was trimmed by 1 base and the J gene end by 0 bases; junction bases not matched to a gene: 10. The germline V gene encodes CDR1 SGHAT and CDR2 FQNNGV. The CDR3 covers 18 residues.

The V and J genes are TRBV28 and TRBJ2-5, with D perhaps assigned TRBD1 or TRBD2 (5 bases each). Germline CDR1 is MDHEN and CDR2 is SYDVKM. The CDR3 is made up of 15 amino acids. V dropped 2 bases and J dropped 11 bases, with 21 bases sitting between them. DNA for the CDR3: TGTGCCAGCAGTTTAGAACCGGGGCCGGTTATGGAGCAGTACTTC. Amino acids: CASSLEPGPVMEQYF.

The chain carries TRBV7-9 and TRBJ2-3; 11 nucleotides agree with TRBD2. The V and J ends lost 4 bases and 5 bases, in that order; junction bases with no gene match: 8. This CDR3 has 16 amino acids. CDR1 and CDR2 from the germline V gene are SEHNR and FQNEAQ (reference sequence). The CDR3 sequence: CASSSLLAGVGDTQYF. The DNA for the CDR3 is TGTGCCAGCAGCTCATTACTAGCGGGAGTAGGAGATACGCAGTATTTT.

The V call is TRBV5-6, the J call TRBJ2-5; TRBD1 might be the D (6 bases). The V and J ends lost 4 bases and 1 base respectively, with 11 bases between them. The CDR3 contains 14 residues. Germline CDR1 is SGHDT and CDR2 is YYEEEE. This CDR3 is CASSHMDSQETQYF. CDR3 in DNA: TGTGCCAGCAGCCACATGGACAGCCAAGAGACCCAGTACTTC.

This clonotype was recorded only once. The chain links TRBV5-1 to TRBJ1-5, with D hard to call. With 0 bases removed from V and 6 bases from J, the gap between germline ends came to 10 bases. CDR1 and CDR2 from the germline V gene are SGHRS and YFSETQ. The CDR3 consists of 14 residues. CDR3 sequence (DNA): TGCGCCAGCAGCTTGGATCCGGGTAGTCAGCCCCAGCATTTT. Translated: CASSLDPGSQPQHF. The entire variable domain, with the rest obtained from reference TRBV5-1 and TRBJ1-5, is as follows: KAGVTQTPRYLIKTRGQQVTLSCSPISGHRSVSWYQQTPGQGLQFLFEYFSETQRNKGNFPGRFSGRQFSNSRSEMNVSTLELGDSALYLCASSLDPGSQPQHFGDGTRLSIL.

This chain uses TRBV29-1 with TRBJ2-3; a possible D gene is TRBD2 (7 bases). CDR1 is SQVTM and CDR2 is ANQGSEA in the germline V gene. Trimming removed 3 bases from V and 0 bases from J, with 19 bases in between. The CDR3 covers 17 residues. The CDR3 DNA follows: TGCAGCGTTGAGGACAGCGGGATGTTTATTAGCACAGATACGCAGTATTTT. Translated, it gives CSVEDSGMFISTDTQYF.

The rearrangement joins TRBV7-6 to TRBJ2-7; tentatively, D is TRBD1 or TRBD2 (5 bases each). This CDR3 spans 15 amino acids. Per the germline V gene, CDR1 is SGHVS and CDR2 is FNYEAQ. V lost 1 base to trimming and J lost 7 bases, with 17 bases between them. CDR3 protein: CASSLGAGGSWEQYF. For the CDR3, the DNA is TGTGCCAGCAGCTTAGGCGCTGGGGGTTCATGGGAGCAGTACTTC.

This clonotype was observed a few times. The chain couples TRBV10-3 to TRBJ2-5; D gene ambiguous. Germline V CDR1 and CDR2: ENHRY, SYGVKD. Trimming removed 6 bases at V and 5 bases at J, with 10 bases between. The CDR3 sequence is 12 residues long. The CDR3 nucleotides are TGTGCCATCAGGGGGATAGGCGAGACCCAGTACTTC. It translates to CAIRGIGETQYF.